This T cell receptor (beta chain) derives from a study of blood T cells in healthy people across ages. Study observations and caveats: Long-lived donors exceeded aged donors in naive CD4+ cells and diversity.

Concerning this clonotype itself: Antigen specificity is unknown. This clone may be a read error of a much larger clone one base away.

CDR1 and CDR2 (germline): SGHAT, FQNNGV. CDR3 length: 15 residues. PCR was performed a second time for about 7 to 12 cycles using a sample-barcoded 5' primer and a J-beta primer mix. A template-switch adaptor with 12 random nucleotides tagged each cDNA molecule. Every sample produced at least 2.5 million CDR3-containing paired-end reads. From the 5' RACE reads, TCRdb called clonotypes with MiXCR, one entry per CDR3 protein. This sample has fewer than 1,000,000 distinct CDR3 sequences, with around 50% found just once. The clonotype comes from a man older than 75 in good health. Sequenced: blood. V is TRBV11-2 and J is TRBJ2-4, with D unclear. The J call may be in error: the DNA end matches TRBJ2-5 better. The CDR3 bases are TGTGCCAGCAGCTTAGCTACGGGTAGGTTTGAGACCCAGTACTTC. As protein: CASSLATGRFETQYF.